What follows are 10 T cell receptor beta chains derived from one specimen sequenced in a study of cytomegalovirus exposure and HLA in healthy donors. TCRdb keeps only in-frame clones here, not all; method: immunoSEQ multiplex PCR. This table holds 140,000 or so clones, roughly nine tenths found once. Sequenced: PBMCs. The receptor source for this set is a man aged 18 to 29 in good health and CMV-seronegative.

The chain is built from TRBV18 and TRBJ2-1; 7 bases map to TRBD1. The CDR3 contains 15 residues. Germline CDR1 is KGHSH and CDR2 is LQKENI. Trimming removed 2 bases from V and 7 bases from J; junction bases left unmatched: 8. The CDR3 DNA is TGTGCCAGCTCACCAGTCAGGGGGATAGAGAATGAGCAGTTCTTC. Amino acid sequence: CASSPVRGIENEQFF.

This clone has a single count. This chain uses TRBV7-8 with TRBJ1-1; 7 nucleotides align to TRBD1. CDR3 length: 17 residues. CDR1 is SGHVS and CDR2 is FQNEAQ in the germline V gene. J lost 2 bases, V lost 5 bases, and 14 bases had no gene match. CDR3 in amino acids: CASSDRTGGIGNTEAFF. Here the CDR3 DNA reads TGTGCCAGCAGCGACCGGACAGGCGGGATAGGAAACACTGAAGCTTTCTTT.

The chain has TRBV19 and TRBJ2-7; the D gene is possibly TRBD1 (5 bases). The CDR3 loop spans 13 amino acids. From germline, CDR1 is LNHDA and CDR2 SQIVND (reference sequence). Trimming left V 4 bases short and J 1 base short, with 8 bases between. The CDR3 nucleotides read TGTGCCAGTAGTACCAGACAGTCCTACGAGCAGTACTTC. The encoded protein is CASSTRQSYEQYF.

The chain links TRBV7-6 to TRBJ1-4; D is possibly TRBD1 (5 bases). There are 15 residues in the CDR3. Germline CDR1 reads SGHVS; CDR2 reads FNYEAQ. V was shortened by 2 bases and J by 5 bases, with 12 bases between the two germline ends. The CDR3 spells CASSLLWTPNEKLFF. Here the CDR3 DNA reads TGTGCCAGCAGCTTACTGTGGACACCGAATGAAAAACTGTTTTTT.

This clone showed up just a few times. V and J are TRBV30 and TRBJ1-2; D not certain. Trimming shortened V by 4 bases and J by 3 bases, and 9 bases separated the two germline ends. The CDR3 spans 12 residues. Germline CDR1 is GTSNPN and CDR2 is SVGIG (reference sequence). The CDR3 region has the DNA TGTGCCTGGACGAACAGCCACTATGGCTACACCTTC. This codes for CAWTNSHYGYTF. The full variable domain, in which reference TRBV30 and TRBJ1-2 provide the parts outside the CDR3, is SQTIHQWPATLVQPVGSPLSLECTVEGTSNPNLYWYRQAAGRGLQLLFYSVGIGQISSEVPQNLSASRPQDRQFILSSKKLLLSDSGFYLCAWTNSHYGYTFGSGTRLTVV.

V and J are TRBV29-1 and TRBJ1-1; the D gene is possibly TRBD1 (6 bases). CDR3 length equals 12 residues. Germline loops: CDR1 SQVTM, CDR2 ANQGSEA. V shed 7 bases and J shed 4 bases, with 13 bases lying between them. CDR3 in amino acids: CSAPDRSTEAFF. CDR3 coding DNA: TGCAGCGCACCCGACAGGTCCACTGAAGCTTTCTTT. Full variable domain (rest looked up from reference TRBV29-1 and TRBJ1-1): SAVISQKPSRDICQRGTSLTIQCQVDSQVTMMFWYRQQPGQSLTLIATANQGSEATYESGFVIDKFPISRPNLTFSTLTVSNMSPEDSSIYLCSAPDRSTEAFFGQGTRLTVV.

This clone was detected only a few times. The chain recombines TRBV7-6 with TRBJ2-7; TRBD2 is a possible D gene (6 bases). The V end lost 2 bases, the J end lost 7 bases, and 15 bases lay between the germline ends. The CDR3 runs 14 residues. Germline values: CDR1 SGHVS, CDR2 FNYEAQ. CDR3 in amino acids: CASSLTLGAGEQYV. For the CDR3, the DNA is TGTGCCAGCAGCTTAACGCTTGGGGCGGGGGAGCAGTACGTC.

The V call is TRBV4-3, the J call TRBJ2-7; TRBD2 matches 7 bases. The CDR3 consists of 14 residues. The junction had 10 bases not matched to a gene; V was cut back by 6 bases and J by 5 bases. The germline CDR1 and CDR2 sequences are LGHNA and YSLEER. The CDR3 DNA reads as TGCGCCAGCAGTACTAGCCTAGCGGCGGACGAGCAGTACGTC. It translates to CASSTSLAADEQYV.

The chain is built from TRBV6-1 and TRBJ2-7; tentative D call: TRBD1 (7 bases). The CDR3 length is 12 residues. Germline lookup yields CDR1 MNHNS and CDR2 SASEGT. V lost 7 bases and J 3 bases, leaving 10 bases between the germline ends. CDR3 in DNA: TGTGCCAGCACCCAGGGGGGCTACGAGCAGTACTTC. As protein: CASTQGGYEQYF.

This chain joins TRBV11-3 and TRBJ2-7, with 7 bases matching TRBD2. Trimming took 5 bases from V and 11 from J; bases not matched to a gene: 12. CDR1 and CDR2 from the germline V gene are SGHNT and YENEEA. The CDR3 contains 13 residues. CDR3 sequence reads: CASSIGIGGLEYV. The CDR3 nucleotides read TGTGCCAGCAGCATAGGGATCGGGGGGTTGGAGTACGTC.